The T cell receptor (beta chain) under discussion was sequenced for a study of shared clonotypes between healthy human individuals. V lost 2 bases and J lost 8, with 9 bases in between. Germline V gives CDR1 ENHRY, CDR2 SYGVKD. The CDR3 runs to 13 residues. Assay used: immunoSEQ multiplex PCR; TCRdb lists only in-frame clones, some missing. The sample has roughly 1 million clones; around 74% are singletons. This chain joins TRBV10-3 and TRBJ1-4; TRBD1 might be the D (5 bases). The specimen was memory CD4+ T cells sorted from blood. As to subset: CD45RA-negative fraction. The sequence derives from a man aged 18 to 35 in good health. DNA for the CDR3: TGTGCCATCAGTGAGAGGGGTGGCGAAAAACTGTTTTTT. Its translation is CAISERGGEKLFF.